The next 18 T cell receptor beta chains were all read from a single sample in a study of blood T cells in healthy people across ages. Alongside a J-beta primer mix, a sample-barcoded 5' primer served in a second PCR lasting about 6 to 11 cycles. TCRdb called the 5' RACE reads again in MiXCR, with one record for every CDR3 protein. Seen here are more than 700,000 distinct CDR3 sequences, 46% observed once, and the top ten hold 15% to 20%. Sequenced sample: blood. The receptors originated from a man aged 80 or over in good health.

Of note for this clonotype: A much larger clone sits a single nucleotide away, making a read error possible. V usage is TRBV20-1 and J usage is TRBJ2-7; 7 positions agree with TRBD2. Germline CDR1 is DFQATT and CDR2 is SNEGSKA (reference sequence). The length of the CDR3 is 15 residues. J gave up 7 bases and V 2 bases, and 14 bases lay outside the gene matches. Written as DNA, the CDR3 is TGCAGTGCTAGACCGGCGGGACTACCTTACAATGAGCAGTACTTC. It codes for CSARPAGLPYNEQYF.

This clonotype was seen more than once but under ten times. The chain links TRBV3-1 to TRBJ1-2; 7 positions agree with TRBD1. V shed 5 bases and J 4 bases; nucleotides not matched to a gene: 16. The CDR3 is made up of 17 amino acids. The germline gives CDR1 LGHDT, CDR2 YNNKEL (reference sequence). This CDR3 reads CASSKDRMNLVGYGYTF. The CDR3 DNA sequence: TGTGCCAGCAGCAAGGACAGGATGAACCTCGTGGGCTATGGCTACACCTTC.

This clonotype has just a few counts. V is TRBV30 and J is TRBJ1-1; the D is unclear. Looked up from germline, CDR1 is GTSNPN and CDR2 is SVGIG (reference sequence). CDR3 length equals 13 residues. Trimming took off 0 bases at V and 1 base at J, with 6 bases between the two ends. The CDR3 here is CAWSVSANTEAFF. CDR3 bases: TGTGCCTGGAGTGTGTCGGCGAACACTGAAGCTTTCTTT.

V is TRBV20-1 and J is TRBJ2-7; tentatively, D is TRBD1 (5 bases). The end of the DNA aligns better with TRBJ2-5, so the J call may be wrong. CDR1 is DFQATT and CDR2 is SNEGSKA in the germline V gene (reference sequence). The CDR3 has 13 residues. CDR3 residues: CSAPFDRQETQYF. The CDR3 DNA sequence: TGCAGTGCTCCCTTTGACAGACAAGAGACCCAGTACTTC.

The V gene is TRBV6-6, the J gene TRBJ2-2; D uncertain. The V and J ends lost 2 bases and 6 bases respectively, with 10 bases between them. This CDR3 has 14 residues. Germline CDR1 is MNHNY and CDR2 is SVGAGI (reference sequence). The CDR3 coding sequence is TGTGCCAGCAGTTACAGGGCCACGGCCGGGGAGCTGTTTTTT. This gives the protein CASSYRATAGELFF.

The V call is TRBV27, the J call TRBJ2-7; 7 bases are a match to TRBD1. The CDR3 totals 14 residues. Germline assignment: CDR1 MNHEY and CDR2 SMNVEV (reference sequence). With 5 bases clipped from V and 3 bases from J, the junction kept 7 bases outside the gene matches. The CDR3 here is CASSPWTGIYEQYF. Here the CDR3 DNA reads TGTGCCAGCAGTCCATGGACAGGCATCTACGAGCAGTACTTC.

This clonotype was seen only once. This chain links TRBV20-1 with TRBJ1-1; no firm D call. Trimming took off 0 bases at V and 0 bases at J, with 5 bases between the two ends. Germline assignment: CDR1 DFQATT and CDR2 SNEGSKA (reference sequence). The CDR3 is made up of 13 amino acids. This CDR3 reads CSARELMNTEAFF. CDR3 in DNA: TGCAGTGCTAGAGAGCTGATGAACACTGAAGCTTTCTTT.

The chain employs TRBV5-6 and TRBJ1-2; TRBD1 is a possible D gene (6 bases). Trimming took 0 bases from V and 4 from J, leaving 19 bases between them. The CDR3 consists of 17 residues. CDR1 and CDR2 (germline): SGHDT, YYEEEE. CDR3 residues: CASSLVAGGRGLYGYTF. DNA for the CDR3: TGTGCCAGCAGCTTGGTAGCGGGTGGCAGGGGACTCTATGGCTACACCTTC.

The chain has TRBV12-3 or TRBV12-4 and TRBJ2-3, with TRBD2 matching over 9 bases. The CDR3 runs to 17 residues. J gave up 1 base and V 6 bases, and 11 bases lay outside the gene matches. The CDR3 is CASSPPYGLARTDTQYF. As DNA, the CDR3 is TGTGCCAGCAGCCCCCCATATGGACTAGCGCGCACAGATACGCAGTATTTT.

V gene TRBV7-2 combines with J gene TRBJ2-7, with D tentatively TRBD2 (5 bases). This CDR3 has 16 amino acids. Germline-derived CDR1 and CDR2 are SGHTA and FQGNSA. The germline V and J ends were trimmed by 2 bases and 0 bases, with 14 bases remaining between them. The CDR3 nucleotides read TGTGCCAGCAGCTTAAAGAGAGCGGACGACTCCTACGAGCAGTACTTC. Encoded protein: CASSLKRADDSYEQYF.

V gene TRBV7-2 combines with J gene TRBJ2-7, with D possibly being TRBD1 or TRBD2 (5 bases each). This CDR3 region has 15 residues. The germline V gene encodes CDR1 SGHTA and CDR2 FQGNSA. V lost 5 bases to trimming and J lost 2 bases, with 16 bases between them. The chain's CDR3 is CASSPQGVLAYEQYF. The CDR3 coding sequence is TGTGCCAGCAGCCCCCAGGGAGTACTGGCCTACGAGCAGTACTTC.

This clonotype was detected only a few times. The chain combines TRBV20-1 with TRBJ2-5; D is uncertain. CDR1 DFQATT and CDR2 SNEGSKA come from the germline V gene (reference sequence). Deletions cut 1 base from V and 11 bases from J, with 14 bases between. The CDR3 has 12 amino acids. As DNA, the CDR3 is TGCAGTGCTAGAGTCCGCAATCTGGAGCAGTACTTC. This gives the protein CSARVRNLEQYF.

The V call is TRBV6-5, the J call TRBJ1-2; D remains unclear. Germline-derived CDR1 and CDR2 are MNHEY and SVGAGI. Trimming left V 6 bases short and J 1 base short, with 12 bases between. The CDR3 is 14 amino acids. In nucleotides, the CDR3 is TGTGCCAGCAGCCCACAGCCAGATAACTATGGCTACACCTTC. Translated, it gives CASSPQPDNYGYTF.

V gene TRBV5-1 combines with J gene TRBJ2-3; D uncertain. The CDR3 loop spans 15 amino acids. V lost 1 base and J 1 base, leaving 10 bases between the germline ends. The germline gives CDR1 SGHRS, CDR2 YFSETQ. As DNA, the CDR3 is TGCGCCAGCAGCTTGTTCGGGCAGGGCACAGATACGCAGTATTTT. It encodes CASSLFGQGTDTQYF.

This clonotype was detected a few times. The chain couples TRBV20-1 to TRBJ2-1; TRBD2 matches at 7 bases. The CDR3 runs to 13 residues. Germline CDR1 and CDR2: DFQATT and SNEGSKA (reference sequence). Here the CDR3 reads CSLRASGYNEQFF. As DNA, the CDR3 is TGCAGCTTACGGGCTAGCGGATACAATGAGCAGTTCTTC.

V usage is TRBV15 and J usage is TRBJ2-7; D is possibly TRBD1 or TRBD2 (5 bases each). CDR3 length equals 15 residues. Germline CDR1 and CDR2: LNHNV and YYDKDF (reference sequence). V gave up 1 base and J gave up 0 bases, with 10 bases separating them. Here the CDR3 reads CATSRGGYSSYEQYF. CDR3 in DNA: TGTGCCACCAGCAGAGGGGGGTACAGCTCCTACGAGCAGTACTTC.

The chain is built from TRBV15 and TRBJ2-4, with 7 positions matching TRBD2. There are 16 residues in the CDR3. Trimming cost V 2 bases and J 7 bases; bases outside gene matches: 11. CDR1 and CDR2 from the germline V gene are LNHNV and YYDKDF (reference sequence). This CDR3 reads CATSRHTIGGGNIQYF. The CDR3 coding sequence is TGTGCCACCAGCAGACACACCATTGGGGGGGGGAACATTCAGTACTTC.

This clonotype was found a few times. The chain carries TRBV20-1 and TRBJ2-1; no clear D gene. This CDR3 is 11 amino acids long. Between the trimmed V and J ends, which lost 3 bases and 8 bases, there was a span of 8 bases. Germline CDR1 reads DFQATT; CDR2 reads SNEGSKA (reference sequence). The CDR3 DNA reads as TGCAGTGCTAGCCGCTTGTATGAGCAGTTCTTC. It translates to CSASRLYEQFF.